One sample yielded the 19 T cell receptor beta chains listed below, sequenced in a study of T cell responses to AZD1222 COVID-19 vaccine. Method: immunoSEQ multiplex PCR; TCRdb's copy keeps in-frame clones and lacks some. The top ten hold roughly 7% of the sample, which has some 110,000 clones, around 89% seen once. This specimen was peripheral blood, taken 28 days after the second AZD1222 dose. The receptors come from an adult who received the AZD1222 COVID-19 vaccine.

The chain employs TRBV3-1 (or the pseudogene TRBV3-2) and TRBJ2-7; D is uncertain. CDR1 and CDR2 from the germline V gene are LGHDT and YNNKEL (reference sequence). Between the trimmed V and J ends, which lost 8 bases and 7 bases, there was a span of 18 bases. The CDR3 spans 13 residues. CDR3 DNA sequence: TGTGCCAGCGGTCCATCGGCAGACCTTGAGCAGTACTTC. Its translation is CASGPSADLEQYF.

This chain uses TRBV4-3 with TRBJ2-7, with 10 bases lining up with TRBD2. V was pared by 3 bases and J by 2 bases, with 1 base of the junction left unmatched. Per germline, CDR1 LGHNA and CDR2 YSLEER. The CDR3 has 14 residues. The CDR3 region is CASSQGTSAYEQYF. CDR3 DNA: TGCGCCAGCAGCCAGGGGACTAGCGCCTACGAGCAGTACTTC.

V usage is TRBV10-1 and J usage is TRBJ2-3; 9 bases line up with TRBD2. The V and J ends lost 6 bases and 10 bases, in that order; junction bases with no gene match: 11. Per germline, CDR1 WNHNN and CDR2 SYGVQD (reference sequence). This CDR3 contains 14 residues. The DNA for the CDR3 is TGCGCCAGCAGCTCCAATAGCGGGAGTCTGTCGCAGTATTTT. It encodes CASSSNSGSLSQYF.

The gene calls are TRBV7-3 and TRBJ2-3; 12 bases fit TRBD2. After removal of 4 bases from V and 5 bases from J, the junction contained 7 bases not matched to a gene. The germline CDR1 and CDR2 sequences are SGHTA and FQGTGA. This CDR3 is 16 amino acids long. The CDR3 nucleotides read TGTGCCAGCAGCTCTAGCGGGGGGGCGACGGGAGATACGCAGTATTTT. It translates to CASSSSGGATGDTQYF.

This rearrangement joins TRBV6-5 to TRBJ2-3; 9 nucleotides line up with TRBD2. The CDR3 is made up of 15 amino acids. Germline V gives CDR1 MNHEY, CDR2 SVGAGI. V lost 2 bases, J lost 5 bases, and 5 bases stayed unmatched. The DNA of the CDR3 is TGTGCCAGCAGTTACGTAGGCGGGGGGGGAGATACGCAGTATTTT. It specifies CASSYVGGGGDTQYF.

This clone showed up just once. In nucleotides, the CDR3 is TGCAGTGCTAGTTTTCTAGCGGGGGCGGTTTCCTACAATGAGCAGTTCTTC. Its protein product is CSASFLAGAVSYNEQFF. The V gene is TRBV20-1, the J gene TRBJ2-1, with 10 bases aligning to TRBD2. CDR1 and CDR2 from the germline V gene are DFQATT and SNEGSKA (reference sequence). The CDR3 extends over 17 amino acids. V trimming: 3 bases; J trimming: 1 base; junction bases outside the gene matches: 9.

This clone occurred a few times. The chain uses TRBV10-3 and TRBJ1-5; maybe TRBD1 (6 bases). The V end lost 2 bases, the J end lost 2 bases, and 16 bases lay between the germline ends. The CDR3 runs 17 residues. Germline V gene lookup returns CDR1 ENHRY and CDR2 SYGVKD. For the CDR3, the DNA is TGTGCCATCAGTGAGCTTTATAGGGACAATGGCAATCAGCCCCAGCATTTT. As protein: CAISELYRDNGNQPQHF.

The genes are TRBV15 and TRBJ2-7; D is ambiguous. Germline CDR1 reads LNHNV; CDR2 reads YYDKDF (reference sequence). The CDR3 has 14 residues. V gave up 0 bases and J gave up 4 bases, with 10 bases separating them. The CDR3, as DNA: TGTGCCACCAGCAGAGATTTGGCAGATTACGAGCAGTACTTC. Its translation: CATSRDLADYEQYF.

This clone was observed once. The rearrangement links TRBV28 to TRBJ2-7; TRBD1 aligns across 7 bases. Germline lookup yields CDR1 MDHEN and CDR2 SYDVKM. The CDR3 spans 15 residues. The trim removed 6 bases at V and 3 bases at J, leaving 11 bases unmatched. CDR3 bases: TGTGCCAGCAGCCCCCCCAGGGGACAGATCTACGAGCAGTACTTC. The encoded protein is CASSPPRGQIYEQYF.

The chain employs TRBV3-1 (or the pseudogene TRBV3-2) and TRBJ1-5; D call uncertain. The CDR3 sequence is 13 residues long. CDR1 is LGHDT, CDR2 YNNKEL, per germline (reference sequence). V was shortened by 0 bases and J by 8 bases, with 8 bases between the two germline ends. In DNA form, the CDR3 reads TGTGCCAGCAGCCAAGATTGGGGAGAGCCCCAGCATTTT. Translating it yields CASSQDWGEPQHF.

The chain employs TRBV6-1 and TRBJ2-7; a weak D match, TRBD2 (6 bases). Trimming left V 4 bases short and J 2 bases short, with 18 bases between. CDR3 length equals 16 residues. Germline V gene data show CDR1 as MNHNS and CDR2 as SASEGT. DNA for the CDR3: TGTGCCAGCAGTGGCAGCACGGGGGAGGTTCCCTACGAGCAGTACTTC. Its translation is CASSGSTGEVPYEQYF.

V usage is TRBV24-1 and J usage is TRBJ2-5; D not certain. The ends were cut back, 1 base at V and 5 bases at J, with 4 bases in the middle. This CDR3 has 12 residues. Germline values: CDR1 KGHDR, CDR2 SFDVKD. CDR3 nucleotides: TGTGCCACCAGTGATTTTTCGGAGACCCAGTACTTC. Amino acid sequence: CATSDFSETQYF.

The sample holds a few counts of this clone. This chain joins TRBV28 and TRBJ1-5; weak D call: TRBD1 (6 bases). CDR1 is MDHEN, CDR2 SYDVKM, per germline. The CDR3 is 14 residues long. Trimming left V 6 bases short and J 6 bases short, with 15 bases between. In DNA, the CDR3 is TGTGCCAGCAGCTCCCAACAGGGTTTTCAGCCCCAGCATTTT. Encoded protein: CASSSQQGFQPQHF.

The J gene is TRBJ2-7, the V gene TRBV27; possible D gene TRBD2, 5 bases. CDR3 size: 17 residues. Germline V gives CDR1 MNHEY, CDR2 SMNVEV (reference sequence). The germline V and J ends were trimmed by 4 bases and 1 base, with 20 bases remaining between them. In DNA, the CDR3 is TGTGCCAGCAGTTCGTACCCACCTGGCGGGCCGTCCTACGAGCAGTACTTC. Translated, it gives CASSSYPPGGPSYEQYF.

In this sample, this clone turned up once. CDR3 sequence: CASSLAGRVDDEKLFF. The CDR3 nucleotides read TGTGCCAGCAGCTTGGCTGGGCGGGTGGATGATGAAAAACTGTTTTTT. J is TRBJ1-4 and V is TRBV5-5, with unresolved D. V was trimmed by 0 bases and J by 6 bases, leaving 15 bases between them. The CDR3 loop spans 16 amino acids. The germline CDR1 and CDR2 sequences are SGHKS and YYEKEE (reference sequence).

The rearrangement links TRBV5-1 to TRBJ1-2; 7 positions agree with TRBD1. The germline V gene encodes CDR1 SGHRS and CDR2 YFSETQ. The CDR3 loop spans 15 amino acids. V shed 0 bases, J shed 4 bases, and the junction held 6 bases outside the gene matches. The CDR3 nucleotides read TGCGCCAGCAGCTTGGGGCCAGGGGGAGGCTATGGCTACACCTTC. Translated, it gives CASSLGPGGGYGYTF.

The chain is built from TRBV5-1 and TRBJ1-2; D remains ambiguous. The V end lost 0 bases, the J end lost 8 bases, and 14 bases lay between the germline ends. Germline V gene sequence: CDR1 SGHRS, CDR2 YFSETQ. The CDR3 runs 14 residues. In DNA form, the CDR3 reads TGCGCCAGCAGCTTGGATCCGCCCTTCGGGGGCTACACCTTC. This gives the protein CASSLDPPFGGYTF.

CDR3 coding DNA: TGTGCCAGCAGGTATAGAGCCAAAAACATTCAGTACTTC. This codes for CASRYRAKNIQYF. This rearrangement joins TRBV28 to TRBJ2-4; D is ambiguous. Between the trimmed V and J ends, which lost 6 bases and 0 bases, there was a span of 6 bases. The germline gives CDR1 MDHEN, CDR2 SYDVKM. The CDR3 runs to 13 residues.

This chain links TRBV7-3 with TRBJ2-7, with TRBD2 as a possible D gene (5 bases). The V gene lost 5 bases and the J gene lost 5 bases, with 19 bases spanning the gap. This CDR3 contains 15 residues. Germline-derived CDR1 and CDR2 are SGHTA and FQGTGA. CDR3: CASSDGLVGVDEQYF. Here the CDR3 DNA reads TGTGCCAGCAGCGATGGACTGGTCGGGGTGGACGAGCAGTACTTC.